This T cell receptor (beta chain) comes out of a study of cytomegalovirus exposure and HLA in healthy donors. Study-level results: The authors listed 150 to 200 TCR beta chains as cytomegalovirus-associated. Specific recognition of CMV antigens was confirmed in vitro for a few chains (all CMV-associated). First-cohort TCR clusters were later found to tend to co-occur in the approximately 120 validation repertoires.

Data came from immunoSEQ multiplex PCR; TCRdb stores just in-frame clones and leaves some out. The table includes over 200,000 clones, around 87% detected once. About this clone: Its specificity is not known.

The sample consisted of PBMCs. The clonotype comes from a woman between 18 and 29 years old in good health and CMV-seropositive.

CDR3 protein: CASSAAFREESNEQFF. In DNA form, the CDR3 reads TGCGCCAGCAGTGCGGCGTTCCGGGAGGAATCCAATGAGCAGTTCTTC. This rearrangement joins TRBV10-1 to TRBJ2-1, with 7 positions matching TRBD2. Trimming cost V 4 bases and J 6 bases; bases outside gene matches: 12. The germline gives CDR1 WNHNN, CDR2 SYGVQD (reference sequence). CDR3 length equals 16 residues.